Sequencing of this T cell receptor (beta chain) was carried out in a study of OX40 agonist ivuxolimab in advanced cancers. Generated by immunoSEQ multiplex PCR, the TCRdb table keeps only in-frame clones and is missing some. The repertoire consists of 40,000 to 55,000 clones, with 84% occurring once and the leading ten covering roughly a quarter. Sequenced here: CD4+ or CD8+ T cells sorted from blood, sampled in a trial of the OX40 agonist ivuxolimab. The receptor comes from an adult with an advanced solid tumor such as melanoma, head and neck, liver or kidney cancer.

The CDR3 sequence: CASSLRDSYYGYTF. The CDR3 DNA reads as TGTGCCAGCAGTTTACGGGACAGCTACTATGGCTACACCTTC. The chain employs TRBV28 and TRBJ1-2; 7 nucleotides match TRBD1. V lost 2 bases, J lost 3 bases, and 3 bases stayed unmatched. The length of the CDR3 is 14 residues. CDR1 and CDR2 from the germline V gene are MDHEN and SYDVKM.